A single sample gave rise to the 14 T cell receptor beta chains below, sequenced in a study of shared clonotypes between healthy human individuals. Using immunoSEQ multiplex PCR, the repertoire was profiled, and TCRdb retains in-frame clones only, with some absent. The sample records 400,000 to 600,000 clones, 90% to 97% being singletons. The source material was naive CD4+ T cells sorted from blood. Specified subset: CD45RA+ positively selected. Every receptor here comes from a woman aged 25 to 39 in good health.

The rearrangement links TRBV5-1 to TRBJ2-3; 10 positions agree with TRBD2. CDR1 and CDR2 (germline): SGHRS, YFSETQ. This CDR3 contains 21 residues. V shed 1 base and J 0 bases; nucleotides not matched to a gene: 17. CDR3 DNA: TGCGCCAGCAGCTTGTACCCCCCGCTAGCGGGAGAACGCGCTAGCACAGATACGCAGTATTTT. It encodes CASSLYPPLAGERASTDTQYF.

The chain uses TRBV28 and TRBJ2-7, with D perhaps matching TRBD2 (6 bases). Trimming removed 7 bases at V and 1 base at J, with 14 bases between. In germline, CDR1 is MDHEN, CDR2 SYDVKM. The CDR3 loop spans 14 amino acids. The CDR3 is CASTPGDFSYEQYF. The DNA for the CDR3 is TGTGCCAGCACTCCTGGGGACTTTTCCTACGAGCAGTACTTC.

The chain is built from TRBV6-1 and TRBJ2-5; TRBD1 matches at 9 bases. V dropped 7 bases and J dropped 5; count of bases not matched to a gene: 8. The germline V gene has CDR1 MNHNS and CDR2 SASEGT. This CDR3 comprises 14 residues. The CDR3 spells CASTAGQGQETQYF. CDR3 bases: TGTGCCAGCACCGCGGGACAGGGCCAGGAGACCCAGTACTTC.

The V call is TRBV6-5, the J call TRBJ2-3; 10 bases align to TRBD2. V gave up 2 bases and J gave up 7 bases; unmatched junction bases: 9. The germline CDR1 and CDR2 sequences are MNHEY and SVGAGI. The CDR3 has 16 amino acids. DNA of the CDR3: TGTGCCAGCAGTTACAGCTCTAGCGGGAGTATGAATACGCAGTATTTT. Protein sequence: CASSYSSSGSMNTQYF.

A single count supports this clone. Written as DNA, the CDR3 is TGTGCCAGCAGTTCCGATGGGGGAGGGCTGAAGACCCAGTACTTC. It is translated as CASSSDGGGLKTQYF. This rearrangement joins TRBV6-5 to TRBJ2-5; TRBD2 aligns across 7 bases. The CDR3 is made up of 15 amino acids. With V trimmed by 4 bases and J by 6 bases, 11 bases remained unmatched. CDR1 and CDR2 from the germline V gene are MNHEY and SVGAGI.

This rearrangement joins TRBV28 to TRBJ1-5; D is unresolved. The V end lost 7 bases, the J end lost 7 bases, and 11 bases lay between the germline ends. The CDR3 runs to 12 residues. CDR1 and CDR2 from the germline V gene are MDHEN and SYDVKM. The CDR3 DNA follows: TGTGCCAGCAAAGAGGGAGGCCAGCCCCAGCATTTT. Protein sequence: CASKEGGQPQHF.

The CDR3 spells CASSLWQGAYEQYF. CDR3 DNA: TGCGCCAGCAGCTTGTGGCAGGGGGCTTACGAGCAGTACTTC. The chain is built from TRBV5-1 and TRBJ2-7, with 8 bases lining up with TRBD1. Per germline, CDR1 SGHRS and CDR2 YFSETQ. J lost 4 bases, V lost 1 base, and 4 bases had no gene match. The CDR3 runs to 14 residues.

The CDR3 is CASSLDRDQPQHF. CDR3 nucleotides: TGTGCCAGCAGCCTGGACAGAGATCAGCCCCAGCATTTT. This chain joins TRBV7-9 and TRBJ1-5, with TRBD1 as a possible D gene (6 bases). The V end was cut by 5 bases, the J end by 5 bases, with 10 bases between. This CDR3 has 13 residues. Germline CDR1 is SEHNR and CDR2 is FQNEAQ (reference sequence). The full variable domain, completed using reference TRBV7-9 and TRBJ1-5, is DTGVSQNPRHKITKRGQNVTFRCDPISEHNRLYWYRQTLGQGPEFLTYFQNEAQLEKSRLLSDRFSAERPKGSFSTLEIQRTEQGDSAMYLCASSLDRDQPQHFGDGTRLSIL.

The CDR3 region is CASSSNSQGNTEAFF. CDR3 DNA: TGCGCCAGCAGCTCAAACTCACAGGGGAACACTGAAGCTTTCTTT. The V gene is TRBV5-1, the J gene TRBJ1-1; the D gene is possibly TRBD1 (6 bases). The CDR3 is 15 residues long. The germline V gene has CDR1 SGHRS and CDR2 YFSETQ. The V gene lost 3 bases and the J gene lost 1 base, with 13 bases spanning the gap.

The J gene is TRBJ2-1, the V gene TRBV10-3, with 7 bases lining up with TRBD1. The germline CDR1 and CDR2 sequences are ENHRY and SYGVKD. Unmatched junction bases numbered 13, after V lost 4 bases and J lost 7 bases. The CDR3 runs 16 residues. CDR3 loop: CAISATGYLWSNEQFF. CDR3 bases: TGTGCCATCAGTGCGACAGGGTATCTGTGGTCGAATGAGCAGTTCTTC.

The chain is built from TRBV14 and TRBJ2-7, with 9 nucleotides matching TRBD2. In germline, CDR1 is SGHDN, CDR2 FVKESK. The J segment lost 0 bases and the V segment lost 4 bases, leaving 1 base of the junction unmatched. The CDR3 length is 14 residues. The CDR3 coding sequence is TGTGCCAGCAGCCTTAGCGGGAGCTCCTACGAGCAGTACTTC. Translating gives CASSLSGSSYEQYF.

V and J are TRBV19 and TRBJ2-2, with TRBD2 as a possible D gene (5 bases). Germline values: CDR1 LNHDA, CDR2 SQIVND (reference sequence). Trimming left V 5 bases short and J 6 bases short, with 16 bases between. This CDR3 contains 15 residues. CDR3 amino acids: CASSPDSVGAGELFF. CDR3 nucleotides: TGTGCCAGTAGTCCGGACTCCGTCGGGGCCGGGGAGCTGTTTTTT.

This chain uses TRBV28 with TRBJ2-7, with D perhaps TRBD1 (5 bases). This CDR3 region has 15 residues. The V gene lost 3 bases and the J gene lost 5 bases, with 17 bases spanning the gap. The germline gives CDR1 MDHEN, CDR2 SYDVKM. Written as DNA, the CDR3 is TGTGCCAGCAGTTTCTGGGGCAAGAGAGGTGACGAGCAGTACTTC. This encodes CASSFWGKRGDEQYF.

V gene TRBV7-9 combines with J gene TRBJ2-7; the D gene could be TRBD1 or TRBD2 (5 bases each). Germline CDR1 SEHNR, CDR2 FQNEAQ (reference sequence). The CDR3 runs to 12 residues. The ends were cut back, 5 bases at V and 6 bases at J, with 11 bases in the middle. The CDR3 protein is CASSGGRGEQYF. CDR3 bases: TGTGCCAGCAGCGGGGGACGGGGCGAGCAGTACTTC.